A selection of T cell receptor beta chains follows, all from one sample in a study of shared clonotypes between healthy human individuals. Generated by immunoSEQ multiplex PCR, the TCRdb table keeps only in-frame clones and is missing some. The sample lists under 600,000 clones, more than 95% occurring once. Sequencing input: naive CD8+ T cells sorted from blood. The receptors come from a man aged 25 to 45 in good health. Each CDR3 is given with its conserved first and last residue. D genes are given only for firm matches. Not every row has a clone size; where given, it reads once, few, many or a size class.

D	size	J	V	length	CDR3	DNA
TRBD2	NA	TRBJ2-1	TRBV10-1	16	CASSDPGTSSYNEQFF	TGCGCCAGCAGTGACCCCGGGACTAGCAGTTACAATGAGCAGTTCTTC
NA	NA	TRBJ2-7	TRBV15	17	CATSKYPDTGSSYEQYF	TGTGCCACCAGCAAATACCCCGACACCGGGAGCTCCTACGAGCAGTACTTC
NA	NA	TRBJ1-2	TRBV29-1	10	CSVRSYGYTF	TGCAGCGTTCGTTCCTATGGCTACACCTTC
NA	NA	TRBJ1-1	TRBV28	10	CASRQFEAFF	TGTGCCAGCCGACAGTTTGAAGCTTTCTTT
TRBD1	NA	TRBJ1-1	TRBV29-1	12	CSVESRGREAFF	TGCAGCGTTGAGTCCAGGGGGCGTGAGGCTTTCTTT
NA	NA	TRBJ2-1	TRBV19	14	CASSMGVLENEQFF	TGTGCCAGTAGTATGGGCGTTTTGGAGAATGAGCAGTTCTTC
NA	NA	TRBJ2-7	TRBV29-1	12	CSVEGPDYEQYF	TGCAGCGTTGAGGGGCCCGATTACGAGCAGTACTTC
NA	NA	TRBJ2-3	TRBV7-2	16	CASSLLGSGGTDTQYF	TGTGCCAGCAGCTTATTGGGATCAGGGGGCACAGATACGCAGTATTTT
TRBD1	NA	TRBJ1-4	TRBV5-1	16	CASSLGTGATNEKLFF	TGCGCCAGCAGCTTAGGGACAGGGGCTACTAATGAAAAACTGTTTTTT
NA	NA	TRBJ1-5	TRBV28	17	CASNTQVGRWGYQPQHF	TGTGCCAGCAACACCCAGGTGGGCAGGTGGGGATATCAGCCCCAGCATTTT
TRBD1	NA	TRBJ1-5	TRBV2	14	CASSEAQGRQPQHF	TGTGCCAGCAGTGAAGCACAGGGGAGGCAGCCCCAGCATTTT
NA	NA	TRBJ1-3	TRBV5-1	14	CASSLVGSGNTIYF	TGCGCCAGCAGCTTGGTTGGCAGTGGAAACACCATATATTTT
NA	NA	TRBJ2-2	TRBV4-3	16	CASSHRVVMNTGELFF	TGCGCCAGCAGCCACAGGGTTGTGATGAACACCGGGGAGCTGTTTTTT
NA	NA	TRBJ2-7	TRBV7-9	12	CASSFDSYEQYF	TGTGCCAGCAGCTTTGACAGCTACGAGCAGTACTTC
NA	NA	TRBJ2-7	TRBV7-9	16	CASSLAPSSASDEQYF	TGTGCCAGCAGCTTAGCTCCCTCCTCCGCTTCGGACGAGCAGTACTTC
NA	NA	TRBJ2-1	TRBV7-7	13	CASSWRDSWEQFF	TGTGCTAGCAGCTGGCGGGATAGCTGGGAGCAGTTCTTC
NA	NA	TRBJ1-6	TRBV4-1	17	CASSQDDIGDIGSPLHF	TGCGCCAGCAGCCAAGATGACATTGGGGACATAGGCTCACCCCTCCACTTT
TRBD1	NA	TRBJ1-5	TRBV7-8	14	CASSLSGGGQPQHF	TGTGCCAGCAGCTTATCAGGGGGCGGGCAGCCCCAGCATTTT
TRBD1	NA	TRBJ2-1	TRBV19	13	CASSTGQGQEQFF	TGTGCCAGTAGTACGGGACAGGGACAAGAGCAGTTCTTC
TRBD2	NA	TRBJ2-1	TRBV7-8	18	CASSLVVSGRVSNNEQFF	TGTGCCAGCAGCTTAGTGGTTAGCGGGAGGGTCTCTAACAATGAGCAGTTCTTC
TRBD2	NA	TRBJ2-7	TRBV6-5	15	CASSSTSGLDAEQYF	TGTGCCAGCAGTTCCACTAGCGGGTTAGATGCCGAGCAGTACTTC
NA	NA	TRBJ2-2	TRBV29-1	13	CSVDRGGTGELFF	TGCAGCGTTGATCGAGGGGGAACCGGGGAGCTGTTTTTT
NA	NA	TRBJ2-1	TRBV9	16	CASSVEGAEFYNEQFF	TGTGCCAGCAGCGTAGAGGGAGCGGAATTCTACAATGAGCAGTTCTTC
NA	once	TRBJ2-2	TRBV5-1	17	CASSWPKDSPDTGELFF	TGCGCCAGCAGCTGGCCGAAGGACTCACCGGACACCGGGGAGCTGTTTTTT
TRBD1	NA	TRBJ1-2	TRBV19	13	CASSSDPTGVYTF	TGTGCCAGTAGTAGTGACCCGACAGGGGTATACACCTTC
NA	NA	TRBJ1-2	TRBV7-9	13	CASALRGNYGYTF	TGTGCCAGCGCTCTGAGGGGAAACTATGGCTACACCTTC
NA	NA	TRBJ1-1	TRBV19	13	CASSTLQLPEAFF	TGTGCCAGTAGTACCCTACAGCTGCCTGAAGCTTTCTTT
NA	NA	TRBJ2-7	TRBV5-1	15	CASSLDRGPSYEQYF	TGCGCCAGCAGCTTGGATCGGGGGCCCTCCTACGAGCAGTACTTC
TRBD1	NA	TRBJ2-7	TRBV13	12	CASSDRGHEQYF	TGTGCCAGCTCAGACAGGGGGCACGAGCAGTACTTC
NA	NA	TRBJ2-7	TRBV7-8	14	CASSKSPFSYEQYF	TGTGCCAGCAGCAAGTCCCCCTTCTCCTACGAGCAGTACTTC
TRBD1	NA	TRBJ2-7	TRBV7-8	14	CASSFSRTGYEQYF	TGTGCCAGCAGCTTCTCCCGGACAGGGTACGAGCAGTACTTC
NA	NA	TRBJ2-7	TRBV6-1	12	CASSEEGLEQYF	TGTGCCAGCAGTGAGGAAGGGCTCGAGCAGTACTTC
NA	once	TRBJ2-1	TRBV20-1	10	CSASSDEQFF	TGCAGTGCTAGTAGCGACGAGCAGTTCTTC
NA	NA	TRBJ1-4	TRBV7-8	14	CASRGLSTNEKLFF	TGTGCCAGCAGGGGACTTTCAACTAATGAAAAACTGTTTTTT
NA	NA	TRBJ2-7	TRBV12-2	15	CASRLVLVVRYEQYF	TGTGCAAGTCGCTTAGTCCTCGTCGTGAGGTACGAGCAGTACTTC
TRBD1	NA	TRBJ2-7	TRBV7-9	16	CASSLIPGQGFNEQYF	TGTGCCAGCAGCTTAATTCCGGGACAGGGGTTCAACGAGCAGTACTTC
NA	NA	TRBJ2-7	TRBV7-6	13	CASSLKRPYEQYF	TGTGCCAGCAGCTTAAAGCGGCCCTACGAGCAGTACTTC
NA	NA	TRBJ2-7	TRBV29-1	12	CSVGGEAYEQYF	TGCAGCGTTGGTGGTGAGGCTTACGAGCAGTACTTC
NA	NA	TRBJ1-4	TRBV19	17	CASSILWQGATNEKLFF	TGTGCCAGTAGTATCCTCTGGCAGGGCGCAACTAATGAAAAACTGTTTTTT
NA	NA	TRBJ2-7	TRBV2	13	CAGWDLVSGEQYF	TGTGCCGGATGGGACCTTGTTTCTGGGGAGCAGTACTTC
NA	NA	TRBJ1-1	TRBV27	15	CASSLRDGTGTEAFF	TGTGCCAGCAGTCTCCGGGACGGTACGGGCACTGAAGCTTTCTTT
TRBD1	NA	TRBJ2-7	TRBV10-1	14	CASSEGTGFGEQYF	TGCGCCAGCAGTGAAGGGACAGGGTTTGGCGAGCAGTACTTC
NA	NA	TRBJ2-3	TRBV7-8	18	CASSHLVSGHRSTDTQYF	TGTGCCAGCAGCCATCTAGTTAGCGGCCACAGAAGCACAGATACGCAGTATTTT
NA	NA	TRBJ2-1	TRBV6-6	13	CASSPPDYNEQFF	TGTGCCAGCAGTCCTCCGGACTACAATGAGCAGTTCTTC
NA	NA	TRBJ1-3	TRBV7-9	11	CASSDRDTIYF	TGTGCCAGCAGCGATCGGGACACCATATATTTT
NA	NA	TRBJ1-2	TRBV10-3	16	CAISGSEPQSNYGYTF	TGTGCCATCAGTGGTTCGGAACCACAATCTAACTATGGCTACACCTTC
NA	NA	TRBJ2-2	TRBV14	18	CASSHRPAGPGNTGELFF	TGTGCCAGCAGCCACCGACCTGCAGGGCCAGGGAACACCGGGGAGCTGTTTTTT
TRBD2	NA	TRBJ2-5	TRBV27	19	CASRGLGLAENRYQETQYF	TGTGCCAGCAGAGGCCTGGGCCTAGCGGAAAATCGGTACCAAGAGACCCAGTACTTC
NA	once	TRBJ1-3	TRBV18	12	CASLPGLDTIYF	TGTGCCAGCTTGCCAGGGTTAGACACCATATATTTT
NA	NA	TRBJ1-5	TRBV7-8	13	CASSLGPVQPQHF	TGTGCCAGCAGCTTAGGGCCGGTCCAGCCCCAGCATTTT
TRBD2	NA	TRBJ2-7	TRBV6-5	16	CASSYSREYPSSEQYF	TGTGCCAGCAGTTACTCGCGGGAGTACCCCTCCTCCGAGCAGTACTTC
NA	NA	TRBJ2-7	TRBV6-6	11	CASRIADEQYF	TGTGCCAGCAGGATAGCGGACGAGCAGTACTTC
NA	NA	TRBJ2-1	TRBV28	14	CATSLGSSYNEQFF	TGTGCCACCAGCCTCGGGTCCTCCTACAATGAGCAGTTCTTC
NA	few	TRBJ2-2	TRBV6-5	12	CASSYVTGELFF	TGTGCCAGCAGTTATGTCACCGGGGAGCTGTTTTTT
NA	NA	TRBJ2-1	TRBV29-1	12	CSVEPLAYEQFF	TGCAGCGTTGAGCCTTTAGCATATGAGCAGTTCTTC
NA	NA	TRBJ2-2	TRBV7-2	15	CASSLWSGVSGELFF	TGTGCCAGCAGCTTGTGGAGTGGGGTCTCCGGGGAGCTGTTTTTT
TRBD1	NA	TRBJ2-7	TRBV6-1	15	CASSEGATGVYEQYF	TGTGCCAGCAGTGAGGGGGCAACAGGGGTCTACGAGCAGTACTTC
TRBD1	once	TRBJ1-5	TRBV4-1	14	CASSQGRGPEPQHF	TGCGCCAGCAGCCAAGGGAGGGGGCCGGAGCCCCAGCATTTT
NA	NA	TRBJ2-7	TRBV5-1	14	CASSLEGGLYEQYF	TGCGCCAGCAGCTTGGAAGGGGGGCTCTACGAGCAGTACTTC